A single count supports the clone carrying this TCR beta chain. TCRdb's copy holds only in-frame clones and misses some; the assay was immunoSEQ multiplex PCR. The data show 5,000 or so clones, around 79% seen once. The entry originates in a study of immune evolution from preneoplasia to lung adenocarcinoma. The germline CDR1 and CDR2 sequences are GTSNPN and SVGIG (reference sequence). This CDR3 has 12 amino acids. V shed 3 bases and J 6 bases; nucleotides not matched to a gene: 3. The chain combines TRBV30 with TRBJ2-7, with 9 bases lining up with TRBD1. This clonotype originated in a person aged 60-79 years with lung adenocarcinoma. Sequenced input: FFPE lung adenocarcinoma in situ tissue. DNA of the CDR3: TGTGCCTGGAGGCACAGGGGGCTCGAGCAGTACTTC. This sequence encodes CAWRHRGLEQYF.